This T cell receptor beta chain was documented in a study of T cell responses to AZD1222 COVID-19 vaccine. General study findings and limits: The repertoires were collected only after the peak T cell response. Seropositive at baseline were only five or six AZD1222 recipients. Spike-specific TCR breadth rose after two AZD1222 doses, and depth rose as well. Donors were largely white British and mainly female; clonal diversity was possibly underestimated.

With regard to this clone: What it recognizes is unknown.

Germline V lookup: CDR1 SGHAT, CDR2 FQNNGV. Trimming took off 4 bases at V and 1 base at J, with 10 bases between the two ends. This CDR3 is 14 amino acids long. TCRdb's table, derived via immunoSEQ multiplex PCR, lists solely in-frame clones and lacks some. The table includes 170,000 or so clones, just under 95% detected once. The gene calls are TRBV11-2 and TRBJ1-1; D remains ambiguous. The input for sequencing was peripheral blood, taken 28 days after the second dose of the MenACWY control vaccine. This sequence was found in an adult who received the MenACWY meningococcal vaccine as a control. CDR3 amino acids: CASSSGPANTEAFF. In DNA form, the CDR3 reads TGTGCCAGCAGCTCCGGACCAGCGAACACTGAAGCTTTCTTT.